This TCR beta chain was retrieved from a study of blood T cell repertoires in COVID-19 (TCRdb year 2020). Describing the broader study: Samples from collaborators originated in the United States, Italy and Spain and spanned both the acute and convalescent phases of COVID-19. The samples were drawn from two sources: the first 160 participants of the ongoing ImmuneRACE study, and 1,000 to 1,500 subjects contributed by 6 global collaborators. The repertoires were released in a freely available public database meant as a resource for research on the immune response to SARS-CoV-2. The prospective study material was composed of cDNA or gDNA derived from T cells, B-cell-depleted T cells, or PBMCs. Nearly every sample came with metadata listing a de-identified subject ID, COVID-19 status, age in years and sex. Where HLA class I and class II types were available, the types were taken from metadata supplied by the sample provider, not from assay-based typing. The dataset comprised deeply sampled blood TCRbeta repertoires from subjects exposed to, actively infected with, or recovered from COVID-19.

Here is what the overall study found, with its caveats: The quantity of clinical and demographic metadata differed by source and by participant and was supplied without curation.

Comments on this clone: This clone's antigen is unknown. No qualities accompany the bases; no much larger clone lies one base away.

TCRbeta CDR3 regions were amplified from genomic DNA using the immunoSEQ Assay, a bias-controlled multiplex PCR. On the study's bioinformatics: The number of nucleated cells in each sample was estimated by amplification of reference gene primers within the assay. Sequence reads were collapsed and filtered to measure the absolute abundance of every unique TCRbeta CDR3 rearrangement. For each sample, productive Simpson clonality was calculated as the square root of Simpson's diversity index across productive rearrangements. This is the immuneACCESS table as TCRdb keeps it, with only in-frame sequences that have V and J called. A part of the clones is gone; compared with another copy, unresolved V genes explain less than half, and the rest is unexplained. The V and J calls and the clone size are those of that table, but D and trimming were determined from the DNA. For this sample there are 310,000 or so clones; nearly 90% appear just once. The ten largest clones represent 1.7% of the sample.

CDR3 length: 16 amino acids, cysteine to phenylalanine. Here the CDR3 DNA is all that survives: 48 bases in frame from base 1. Looking up the germline V gene yields CDR1 MDHEN and CDR2 SYDVKM. V has 7 bases trimmed and J has 7 bases trimmed; junction bases matching no gene number 12. Enrolling through a virtual design, the prospective study's participants ranged in age from roughly 18 to 89 years and lived across more than 20 United States geographic areas. In the prospective study, participants were assigned to cohorts based on the clinical history participants reported in a screening survey and a study questionnaire. In the prospective study, whole blood, serum and a nasopharyngeal or oropharyngeal swab were collected from each participant by mobile phlebotomists. Over a roughly two-month period, participants in the prospective study had the option of providing additional blood draws and questionnaires. Before DNA extraction, prospective study blood samples were shipped either frozen or at room temperature.

The sequenced material came from PBMCs or T cells enriched from blood (not recorded which). The chain is assembled from TRBV28 and TRBJ2-1; 11 bases in the junction line up with TRBD2. This sequence originates from a woman between 18 and 29 years old with acute COVID-19. The bases read TGTGCCAGCAAAAATATAGCGGGAGGGCCGCTGAATGAGCAGTTCTTC. It codes for CASKNIAGGPLNEQFF.